This T cell receptor beta chain was profiled in a study of read filtering for tumor transcriptome and immune sequencing. Molecular barcoded adaptors covering alpha/delta and beta/gamma chains were used on around 400 ng RNA. TCRdb re-derived calls from the reads in MiXCR, one entry per CDR3 protein. The data contain around 50,000 distinct CDR3 sequences, 20% to 25% of them singletons. This clonotype was recorded at least ten times. V shed 7 bases and J shed 1 base, with 17 bases lying between them. The CDR3 sequence is 16 residues long. CDR1 and CDR2 from the germline V gene are SGHAT and FQDESV (reference sequence).

This sequence joins TRBV11-1 and TRBJ2-4, with D possibly being TRBD2 (5 bases). The sample comprised a population of CD138-negative cells sorted from bone marrow. This sequence was found in a donor at least 40 years old with multiple myeloma. The DNA for the CDR3 is TGTGCCAGCAAATCCGGGCCTAGCCTTGCCAAAAACATTCAGTACTTC. This translates into CASKSGPSLAKNIQYF.